A single sample gave rise to the 27 T cell receptor beta chains below, sequenced in a study of blood T cell repertoires in COVID-19. Method: immunoSEQ multiplex PCR; TCRdb's copy keeps in-frame clones and lacks some. The table has a few hundred thousand clones, 90% to 95% seen once; the top ten hold about 0.86%. The source material was PBMCs or T cells enriched from blood (not recorded which). All receptors derive from a woman aged 40 to 55 who had been exposed to COVID-19.

V usage is TRBV7-9 and J usage is TRBJ2-3, with 15 nucleotides matching TRBD2. The CDR3 loop spans 19 amino acids. The V gene's germline CDR1 is SEHNR and CDR2 FQNEAQ (reference sequence). V lost 5 bases to trimming and J lost 4 bases; unmatched junction nucleotides: 13. CDR3 sequence reads: CASSPWTRTSGGVADTQYF. The CDR3 bases are TGTGCCAGCAGCCCGTGGACCCGGACTAGCGGGGGGGTAGCAGATACGCAGTATTTT. Drawing the rest from reference TRBV7-9 and TRBJ2-3, the complete variable domain is DTGVSQNPRHKITKRGQNVTFRCDPISEHNRLYWYRQTLGQGPEFLTYFQNEAQLEKSRLLSDRFSAERPKGSFSTLEIQRTEQGDSAMYLCASSPWTRTSGGVADTQYFGPGTRLTVL.

The V gene is TRBV19, the J gene TRBJ1-5; perhaps TRBD1 as D (5 bases). V lost 3 bases and J 4 bases, leaving 13 bases between the germline ends. CDR3 size: 15 residues. The V gene's germline CDR1 is LNHDA and CDR2 SQIVND (reference sequence). The CDR3 DNA reads as TGTGCCAGTAGTATTAGGGGAAGTATGAATCAGCCCCAGCATTTT. It specifies CASSIRGSMNQPQHF.

This CDR3 reads CASSARGRGGYTF. CDR3 sequence (DNA): TGTGCCAGCAGCGCCAGGGGGCGGGGTGGCTACACCTTC. This sequence joins TRBV9 and TRBJ1-2; 8 bases fit TRBD1. The CDR3 sequence is 13 residues long. The junction had 5 bases not matched to a gene; V was cut back by 3 bases and J by 7 bases. Germline V gene data show CDR1 as SGDLS and CDR2 as YYNGEE.

This clone occurred once. The chain is built from TRBV6-2 or TRBV6-3 and TRBJ2-7, with D tentatively TRBD2 (6 bases). Germline values: CDR1 MNHEY, CDR2 SVGEGT. The CDR3 extends over 16 amino acids. V was shortened by 5 bases and J by 4 bases, with 21 bases between the two germline ends. The CDR3 region is CASSTNSFGGYYEQYF. CDR3 coding DNA: TGTGCCAGCAGTACGAATTCGTTCGGGGGTTATTACGAGCAGTACTTC.

V is TRBV5-4 and J is TRBJ2-1; TRBD2 agrees at 12 bases. The CDR3 extends over 17 amino acids. V dropped 0 bases and J dropped 4; count of bases not matched to a gene: 5. CDR1 is SGHNT and CDR2 is YYREEE in the germline V gene (reference sequence). The CDR3: CASSLGLAGASYNEQFF. For the CDR3, the DNA is TGTGCCAGCAGCTTGGGACTAGCGGGAGCATCTTACAATGAGCAGTTCTTC.

The chain couples TRBV6-1 to TRBJ2-3; 12 nucleotides line up with TRBD2. The germline V gene encodes CDR1 MNHNS and CDR2 SASEGT. The CDR3 contains 16 residues. V gave up 3 bases and J gave up 5 bases; unmatched junction bases: 6. This CDR3 is CASSDHLAGGGDTQYF. The CDR3 DNA reads TGTGCCAGCAGTGACCACCTAGCGGGAGGGGGAGATACGCAGTATTTT.

This rearrangement joins TRBV3-1 (or the pseudogene TRBV3-2) to TRBJ2-1; 8 bases map to TRBD1. Unmatched junction bases numbered 5, after V lost 1 base and J lost 6 bases. The CDR3 is 15 residues long. Germline V gene sequence: CDR1 LGHDT, CDR2 YNNKEL (reference sequence). The DNA of the CDR3 is TGTGCCAGCAGCCAAGGCGGACAGGGAATCAATGAGCAGTTCTTC. Protein sequence: CASSQGGQGINEQFF.

V and J are TRBV13 and TRBJ1-3; D may be TRBD1 (6 bases). The CDR3 spans 14 residues. Per the germline V gene, CDR1 is PRHDT and CDR2 is FYEKMQ (reference sequence). The V and J ends lost 4 bases and 2 bases respectively, with 9 bases between them. As DNA, the CDR3 is TGTGCCAGCAGCTCGGCAGGGGCTGGAAACACCATATATTTT. Translating it yields CASSSAGAGNTIYF.

Comment on this clone: Additional DNA sequences in this sample encode the identical CDR3. The chain couples TRBV18 to TRBJ2-1; 10 nucleotides line up with TRBD2. Germline CDR1 is KGHSH and CDR2 is LQKENI. The CDR3 loop spans 15 amino acids. The junction had 6 bases not matched to a gene; V was cut back by 3 bases and J by 7 bases. CDR3 loop: CASSPQRGGGNEQFF. DNA for the CDR3: TGTGCCAGCTCACCCCAGCGGGGGGGAGGGAATGAGCAGTTCTTC.

As concerns this clone: At one end the junction does not follow the germline gene, possibly because of a read error. The chain has TRBV7-9 and TRBJ2-7; possibly TRBD1 or TRBD2 for D (5 bases each). The CDR3 consists of 14 residues. Per the germline V gene, CDR1 is SEHNR and CDR2 is FQNEAQ (reference sequence). CDR3 in amino acids: CASSLAGRQYEQYF. DNA of the CDR3: TGTGCCAGCAGCCTAGCAGGGCGACAGTACGAGCAGTACTTC.

The chain combines TRBV12-3 or TRBV12-4 with TRBJ2-2; the match to TRBD1 covers 7 bases. The V gene end was trimmed by 3 bases and the J gene end by 5 bases; junction bases not matched to a gene: 0. This CDR3 is built from 13 residues. CDR3 amino acids: CASSLGQTGELFF. Written as DNA, the CDR3 is TGTGCCAGCAGTTTGGGACAGACCGGGGAGCTGTTTTTT.

The rearrangement joins TRBV5-1 to TRBJ1-1; D gene uncertain. The germline V gene has CDR1 SGHRS and CDR2 YFSETQ. V was clipped by 6 bases and J by 6 bases, with 21 bases between them. The CDR3 totals 15 residues. The CDR3 nucleotides are TGCGCCAGCAACCACGAATCCATCGTTGAGCCTGAAGCTTTCTTT. Translated: CASNHESIVEPEAFF. Full variable domain (rest looked up from reference TRBV5-1 and TRBJ1-1): KAGVTQTPRYLIKTRGQQVTLSCSPISGHRSVSWYQQTPGQGLQFLFEYFSETQRNKGNFPGRFSGRQFSNSRSEMNVSTLELGDSALYLCASNHESIVEPEAFFGQGTRLTVV.

The chain has TRBV18 and TRBJ1-1; D is undetermined. Trimming left V 2 bases short and J 1 base short, with 14 bases between. The germline gives CDR1 KGHSH, CDR2 LQKENI. This CDR3 region has 16 residues. CDR3 loop: CASSPLGLGPNTEAFF. In nucleotides, the CDR3 is TGTGCCAGCTCACCATTAGGACTGGGCCCGAACACTGAAGCTTTCTTT.

In the case of this clone: Other nucleotide sequences in the sample specify the same CDR3. The rearrangement joins TRBV5-1 to TRBJ1-1, with D unclear. Per germline, CDR1 SGHRS and CDR2 YFSETQ. This CDR3 spans 13 amino acids. Deletions cut 0 bases from V and 2 bases from J, with 5 bases between. CDR3 amino acids: CASSLVVNTEAFF. The DNA of the CDR3 is TGCGCCAGCAGCTTGGTCGTAAACACTGAAGCTTTCTTT.

This sequence joins TRBV30 and TRBJ1-2; tentatively, D is TRBD1 (5 bases). V was clipped by 3 bases and J by 0 bases, with 8 bases between them. This CDR3 has 13 residues. Germline CDR1 and CDR2: GTSNPN and SVGIG (reference sequence). This CDR3 is CAWRTVTNYGYTF. The DNA for the CDR3 is TGTGCCTGGAGGACAGTTACTAACTATGGCTACACCTTC. The entire variable domain, with the rest obtained from reference TRBV30 and TRBJ1-2, is as follows: SQTIHQWPATLVQPVGSPLSLECTVEGTSNPNLYWYRQAAGRGLQLLFYSVGIGQISSEVPQNLSASRPQDRQFILSSKKLLLSDSGFYLCAWRTVTNYGYTFGSGTRLTVV.

This chain links TRBV6-5 with TRBJ2-2; no definite D call. V shed 11 bases and J shed 2 bases, with 12 bases lying between them. The CDR3 consists of 13 residues. CDR1 is MNHEY, CDR2 SVGAGI, per germline. The CDR3 nucleotides read TGTGCCCTACGGGTTGCAAACACCGGGGAGCTGTTTTTT. Its translation is CALRVANTGELFF.

The J gene is TRBJ2-7, the V gene TRBV5-8; D unresolved. Germline CDR1 reads SGHTS; CDR2 reads YDEGEE. This CDR3 spans 12 amino acids. Trimming left V 4 bases short and J 7 bases short, with 12 bases between. The CDR3 DNA follows: TGTGCCAGCAGCCCGCTTAGATTAGAGCAGTACTTC. Its protein is CASSPLRLEQYF.

The chain links TRBV11-3 to TRBJ1-6; D unclear. There are 13 residues in the CDR3. Germline CDR1 reads SGHNT; CDR2 reads YENEEA. V was cut by 5 bases and J by 8 bases, with 10 bases left in between. The CDR3 reads CASSDGSHSPLHF. CDR3 nucleotide sequence: TGTGCCAGCAGCGACGGGTCACATTCACCCCTCCACTTT.

V and J are TRBV7-2 and TRBJ2-1; tentative D call: TRBD2 (6 bases). Germline V gene lookup returns CDR1 SGHTA and CDR2 FQGNSA. This CDR3 is 15 amino acids long. Trimming shortened V by 5 bases and J by 3 bases, and 14 bases separated the two germline ends. CDR3 sequence (DNA): TGTGCCAGCAGCCCGGGGGTAGCGTTCTACAATGAGCAGTTCTTC. This translates into CASSPGVAFYNEQFF.

Concerning this clone itself: A junction end diverges from the germline sequence, so it may reflect a read error. The V call is TRBV7-7, the J call TRBJ2-2, with D perhaps matching TRBD2 (6 bases). The CDR3 runs to 15 residues. The germline V gene has CDR1 SSHAT and CDR2 FNYEAQ (reference sequence). CDR3 region: CASSPDGGITGELFF. The DNA for the CDR3 is TGTGCTAGCAGCCCCGATGGGGGGATCACCGGGGAGCTGTTTTTT.

This sequence joins TRBV7-6 and TRBJ2-7, with D possibly matching TRBD2 (6 bases). V lost 1 base and J lost 3, with 22 bases in between. Germline V gene data show CDR1 as SGHVS and CDR2 as FNYEAQ. The CDR3 is 18 residues long. The CDR3 region is CASSLEPPGLRGFYEQYF. DNA for the CDR3: TGTGCCAGCAGCTTAGAGCCGCCCGGCTTACGGGGGTTCTACGAGCAGTACTTC.

V is TRBV3-1 (or the pseudogene TRBV3-2) and J is TRBJ1-1; 11 bases align to TRBD1. CDR1 LGHDT and CDR2 YNNKEL come from the germline V gene (reference sequence). The CDR3 is 16 residues long. The V gene end was trimmed by 5 bases and the J gene end by 1 base; junction bases not matched to a gene: 6. The CDR3 nucleotides are TGTGCCAGCAGCGCCAGGGACAGGGGGAGGAACACTGAAGCTTTCTTT. This codes for CASSARDRGRNTEAFF.

The rearrangement uses TRBV24-1 and TRBJ2-1, with D unclear. V dropped 7 bases and J dropped 5 bases, with 5 bases sitting between them. The CDR3 contains 11 residues. Germline V gene lookup returns CDR1 KGHDR and CDR2 SFDVKD. CDR3 sequence reads: CATRRNNEQFF. The CDR3 DNA follows: TGTGCCACCAGGCGTAACAATGAGCAGTTCTTC.

The rearrangement joins TRBV28 to TRBJ1-6; D uncertain. Germline V gene sequence: CDR1 MDHEN, CDR2 SYDVKM. This CDR3 is built from 13 residues. V was shortened by 1 base and J by 7 bases, with 5 bases between the two germline ends. CDR3 residues: CASSLSENSPLHF. The CDR3 DNA follows: TGTGCCAGCAGTTTATCTGAGAATTCACCCCTCCACTTT. Complete variable domain (other parts from reference TRBV28 and TRBJ1-6): DVKVTQSSRYLVKRTGEKVFLECVQDMDHENMFWYRQDPGLGLRLIYFSYDVKMKEKGDIPEGYSVSREKKERFSLILESASTNQTSMYLCASSLSENSPLHFGNGTRLTVT.

This sequence joins TRBV9 and TRBJ2-3; D unclear. The CDR3 runs to 15 residues. V shed 0 bases and J shed 6 bases, with 14 bases lying between them. From germline, CDR1 is SGDLS and CDR2 YYNGEE. The CDR3 region is CASSVAMTSRDTQYF. The CDR3 DNA sequence: TGTGCCAGCAGCGTAGCTATGACCTCGAGGGATACGCAGTATTTT. Looking up the rest from reference TRBV9 and TRBJ2-3 gives the full variable domain: DSGVTQTPKHLITATGQRVTLRCSPRSGDLSVYWYQQSLDQGLQFLIQYYNGEERAKGNILERFSAQQFPDLHSELNLSSLELGDSALYFCASSVAMTSRDTQYFGPGTRLTVL.

V is TRBV24-1 and J is TRBJ1-5; tentatively, D is TRBD1 (6 bases). The CDR3 contains 15 residues. The germline V gene encodes CDR1 KGHDR and CDR2 SFDVKD. V was shortened by 7 bases and J by 3 bases, with 15 bases between the two germline ends. Here the CDR3 DNA reads TGTGCCACCAGCAAGGGGGGGAACCCCAATCAGCCCCAGCATTTT. It yields the protein CATSKGGNPNQPQHF.

The J gene is TRBJ1-4, the V gene TRBV30, with D possibly being TRBD1 (5 bases). The CDR3 runs to 14 residues. Looked up from germline, CDR1 is GTSNPN and CDR2 is SVGIG (reference sequence). Trimming removed 0 bases at V and 8 bases at J, with 13 bases between. CDR3 protein: CAWSVGWGDEKLFF. The CDR3 DNA follows: TGTGCCTGGAGTGTAGGGTGGGGGGACGAAAAACTGTTTTTT.